These 2 T cell receptor beta chains were all obtained from the same sample, sequenced in a study of T cell responses to AZD1222 COVID-19 vaccine. TCRdb keeps only in-frame clones here, not all; method: immunoSEQ multiplex PCR. This table holds about 140,000 clones, approximately 90% found once. The sequences come from peripheral blood, collected 28 days after the second AZD1222 dose. Receptors originate from an adult who received the AZD1222 COVID-19 vaccine.

Of note for this clone: Distinct nucleotide sequences in the sample also encode this CDR3. This chain uses TRBV12-3 or TRBV12-4 with TRBJ2-5; D unresolved. Trimming removed 8 bases from V and 4 bases from J, with 11 bases in between. The CDR3 extends over 12 amino acids. This CDR3 is CASRRSLETQYF. The CDR3 nucleotides read TGTGCCAGCCGCCGAAGCTTAGAGACCCAGTACTTC.

The rearrangement joins TRBV7-2 to TRBJ2-7; D might be TRBD1 or TRBD2, each matching 6 bases. Per germline, CDR1 SGHTA and CDR2 FQGNSA. V was pared by 1 base and J by 2 bases, with 12 bases between. The CDR3 is 15 amino acids. This CDR3 is CASSLVEGGPYEQYF. CDR3 in DNA: TGTGCCAGCAGCTTAGTGGAGGGGGGTCCCTACGAGCAGTACTTC.